This TCR beta chain was sequenced for a study of T cells in Graves' hyperthyroidism and ophthalmopathy. At least 3 on the Clinical Activity Score was recorded for ophthalmopathy patients, who also had NOSPECS grade at least 4 and duration under 3 months. Those patients with uncontrolled infection, other autoimmune disease, pregnancy or lactation were excluded. Fresh 10 ml peripheral blood yielded PBMCs. This clonotype was observed at least ten times. Its antigen is unknown. Study-wide points: The majority of expanded thyroid clonotypes above 0.001 also appeared in blood.

Amplification yielded TCR beta CDR3 regions, with RNA transcripts as the source. The HTBI set primed first-round TCR CDR3 RT-PCR. Each CDR3 protein gets one entry after TCRdb re-called the multiplex PCR reads with MiXCR. Of 250,000 to 350,000 distinct CDR3 sequences in the sample, about a sixth are singletons; the top ten hold about 51%. CDR3 length: 17 residues. With V trimmed by 2 bases and J by 3 bases, 10 bases remained unmatched. CDR1 is ENHRY, CDR2 SYGVKD, per germline. The sequenced sample consisted of blood. This sequence was found in a woman aged 55-69 years with Graves' ophthalmopathy. The chain has TRBV10-3 and TRBJ2-3; 8 positions agree with TRBD2. This CDR3 reads CAISEGRSGRGTDTQYF. The CDR3 DNA follows: TGTGCCATCAGTGAGGGGAGGAGCGGGAGAGGGACAGATACGCAGTATTTT.